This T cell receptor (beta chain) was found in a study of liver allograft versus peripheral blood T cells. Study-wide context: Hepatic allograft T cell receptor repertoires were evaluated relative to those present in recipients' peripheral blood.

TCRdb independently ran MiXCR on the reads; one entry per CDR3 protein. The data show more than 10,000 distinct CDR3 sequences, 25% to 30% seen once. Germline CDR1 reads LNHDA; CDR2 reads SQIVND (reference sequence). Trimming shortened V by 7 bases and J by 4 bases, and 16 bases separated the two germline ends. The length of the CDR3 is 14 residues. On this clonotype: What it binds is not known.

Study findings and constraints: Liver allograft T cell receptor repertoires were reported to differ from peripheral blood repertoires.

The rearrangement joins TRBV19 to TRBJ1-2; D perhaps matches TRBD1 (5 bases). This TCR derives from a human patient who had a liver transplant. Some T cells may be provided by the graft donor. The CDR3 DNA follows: TGTGCCAGTACCCCCTTCGGGGGGTCCTATGGCTACACCTTC. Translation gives CASTPFGGSYGYTF.